The text below deals with one TCR beta chain. Its target is not known. TCRdb itself ran the 5' RACE reads through MiXCR, one entry per CDR3 protein. This table holds 100,000 to 150,000 distinct CDR3 sequences, approximately 15% found once. This specimen comes from a study of T-cell memory formation after mild COVID-19. Findings of the study overall: Some clones that responded were present in memory (sampled pre-infection), which suggests cross-reactive memory joined.

The sequenced material came from PBMCs or a T cell subset sorted from them (not recorded which). The sequence was collected from a man aged 18 to 29 who had mild COVID-19 (a few samples of this study predate the infection). Cell type and time point are not known.

CDR3 in DNA: TGTGCCAGCAGCCACCGGACAGGAAGCCCCGGGGAGCTGTTTTTT. It codes for CASSHRTGSPGELFF. The chain recombines TRBV3-1 with TRBJ2-2; 7 bases are shared with TRBD1. Germline CDR1 is LGHDT and CDR2 is YNNKEL (reference sequence). This CDR3 region has 15 residues. The V segment lost 3 bases and the J segment 6 bases; nucleotides outside the gene matches: 7.